The 14 T cell receptor beta chains reported below all come from one sample, sequenced in a study of cytomegalovirus exposure and HLA in healthy donors. Profiled with immunoSEQ multiplex PCR; TCRdb holds only in-frame clones, not every one. Of approximately 65,000 clones in the sample, roughly 95% are singletons; the top ten hold approximately 2.5%. The specimen sequenced was PBMCs. Receptors were obtained from a man in his late teens or twenties in good health and CMV-seronegative.

The chain couples TRBV25-1 to TRBJ2-7; no clear D gene. CDR3 length equals 13 residues. The germline V gene encodes CDR1 MGHDK and CDR2 SYGVNS. V shed 3 bases and J shed 0 bases, with 6 bases lying between them. The CDR3 DNA is TGTGCCAGCAGTGAGGGCAGCTCCTACGAGCAGTACTTC. As protein: CASSEGSSYEQYF.

The chain combines TRBV9 with TRBJ2-1, with TRBD2 identical over 7 bases. After removal of 3 bases from V and 6 bases from J, the junction contained 6 bases not matched to a gene. The germline V gene encodes CDR1 SGDLS and CDR2 YYNGEE. This CDR3 is 14 amino acids long. CDR3 sequence: CASSGGRTSNEQFF. The CDR3, as DNA: TGTGCCAGCAGCGGGGGGAGGACTAGCAATGAGCAGTTCTTC.

The chain couples TRBV30 to TRBJ1-5; D is unresolved. Per germline, CDR1 GTSNPN and CDR2 SVGIG (reference sequence). Trimming cost V 4 bases and J 2 bases, with 9 bases left between them. The CDR3 is 13 amino acids. Written as DNA, the CDR3 is TGTGCCTGGACCGATCAGGGCAATCAGCCCCAGCATTTT. It translates to CAWTDQGNQPQHF.

The genes are TRBV27 and TRBJ1-2; 8 bases align to TRBD1. Germline CDR1 MNHEY, CDR2 SMNVEV (reference sequence). J gave up 5 bases and V 0 bases, and 8 bases lay outside the gene matches. This CDR3 is 16 amino acids long. CDR3 in DNA: TGTGCCAGCAGTTTATCGTGGGACAGGCCATCTTATGGCTACACCTTC. Residues: CASSLSWDRPSYGYTF.

The genes are TRBV27 and TRBJ1-2; 8 bases match TRBD1. The CDR3 runs 13 residues. The V gene end was trimmed by 5 bases and the J gene end by 8 bases; junction bases not matched to a gene: 7. CDR1 and CDR2 (germline): MNHEY, SMNVEV (reference sequence). The CDR3 region is CASSAQGADGYTF. CDR3 bases: TGTGCCAGCAGTGCCCAGGGGGCGGACGGCTACACCTTC.

The chain combines TRBV7-6 with TRBJ2-5; D unresolved. The germline V gene has CDR1 SGHVS and CDR2 FNYEAQ. V lost 5 bases to trimming and J lost 5 bases, with 6 bases between them. The CDR3 spans 11 residues. The CDR3 DNA reads TGTGCCAGCAGCCAGAGGGAGACCCAGTACTTC. Translating gives CASSQRETQYF.

The genes are TRBV6-5 and TRBJ2-7, with a weak D call TRBD1 (6 bases). This CDR3 spans 15 amino acids. Germline V gene lookup returns CDR1 MNHEY and CDR2 SVGAGI. The V end lost 0 bases, the J end lost 0 bases, and 9 bases lay between the germline ends. The DNA for the CDR3 is TGTGCCAGCAGTTACTCGGACAGTAACTCCTACGAGCAGTACTTC. Translated: CASSYSDSNSYEQYF.

The chain has TRBV19 and TRBJ2-3, with 8 positions matching TRBD2. This CDR3 contains 14 residues. Germline-derived CDR1 and CDR2 are LNHDA and SQIVND (reference sequence). Trimming at V came to 5 bases and at J to 1 base, leaving 2 bases not matched to a gene. CDR3 coding DNA: TGTGCCAGTAGTGTGACTAGCGGCACAGATACGCAGTATTTT. Protein sequence: CASSVTSGTDTQYF. The whole variable domain, filled in from reference TRBV19 and TRBJ2-3, reads DGGITQSPKYLFRKEGQNVTLSCEQNLNHDAMYWYRQDPGQGLRLIYYSQIVNDFQKGDIAEGYSVSREKKESFPLTVTSAQKNPTAFYLCASSVTSGTDTQYFGPGTRLTVL.

The chain is built from TRBV5-6 and TRBJ2-3; D possibly corresponds to TRBD2 (5 bases). CDR3 length: 16 residues. Germline V lookup: CDR1 SGHDT, CDR2 YYEEEE. Deletions cut 2 bases from V and 1 base from J, with 14 bases between. The CDR3 reads CASSFLGSARTDTQYF. CDR3 coding DNA: TGTGCCAGCAGCTTTTTAGGGAGCGCACGCACAGATACGCAGTATTTT.

The chain couples TRBV19 to TRBJ2-1; the match to TRBD1 covers 8 bases. This CDR3 contains 14 residues. Germline assignment: CDR1 LNHDA and CDR2 SQIVND (reference sequence). V was clipped by 5 bases and J by 7 bases; unmatched bases: 7. For the CDR3, the DNA is TGTGCCAGTAGTCGTCAGGGGGCTTCGAATGAGCAGTTCTTC. Protein sequence: CASSRQGASNEQFF.

The genes are TRBV6-6 and TRBJ1-2, with D possibly matching TRBD1 (6 bases). This CDR3 is built from 14 residues. CDR1 and CDR2 (germline): MNHNY, SVGAGI (reference sequence). V was pared by 6 bases and J by 2 bases, with 13 bases between. CDR3 in amino acids: CASSRQGTNYGYTF. The CDR3 DNA reads TGTGCCAGCAGCCGCCAGGGGACCAACTATGGCTACACCTTC.

This rearrangement joins TRBV13 to TRBJ2-7; 10 bases align to TRBD2. The CDR3 runs to 17 residues. Trimming cost V 5 bases and J 0 bases; bases outside gene matches: 10. The germline gives CDR1 PRHDT, CDR2 FYEKMQ (reference sequence). The CDR3 bases are TGTGCCAGCAGCATCGCCGGGACTAGCGAGAGCTCCTACGAGCAGTACTTC. This translates into CASSIAGTSESSYEQYF.

The chain couples TRBV28 to TRBJ1-2; 7 nucleotides line up with TRBD1. This CDR3 is 15 amino acids long. The germline V gene encodes CDR1 MDHEN and CDR2 SYDVKM. V shed 3 bases, J shed 4 bases, and the junction held 8 bases outside the gene matches. In DNA, the CDR3 is TGTGCCAGCAGTTTTGGAGGGCGACAGGGCTATGGCTACACCTTC. Its protein product is CASSFGGRQGYGYTF.

This clone was observed a single time. This chain joins TRBV6-6 and TRBJ2-7; the D gene is possibly TRBD2 (6 bases). Trimming shortened V by 1 base and J by 1 base, and 8 bases separated the two germline ends. Per the germline V gene, CDR1 is MNHNY and CDR2 is SVGAGI (reference sequence). This CDR3 spans 14 amino acids. The CDR3 bases are TGTGCCAGCAGTTACTTGGAGGGGTCCTACGAGCAGTACTTC. This encodes CASSYLEGSYEQYF.